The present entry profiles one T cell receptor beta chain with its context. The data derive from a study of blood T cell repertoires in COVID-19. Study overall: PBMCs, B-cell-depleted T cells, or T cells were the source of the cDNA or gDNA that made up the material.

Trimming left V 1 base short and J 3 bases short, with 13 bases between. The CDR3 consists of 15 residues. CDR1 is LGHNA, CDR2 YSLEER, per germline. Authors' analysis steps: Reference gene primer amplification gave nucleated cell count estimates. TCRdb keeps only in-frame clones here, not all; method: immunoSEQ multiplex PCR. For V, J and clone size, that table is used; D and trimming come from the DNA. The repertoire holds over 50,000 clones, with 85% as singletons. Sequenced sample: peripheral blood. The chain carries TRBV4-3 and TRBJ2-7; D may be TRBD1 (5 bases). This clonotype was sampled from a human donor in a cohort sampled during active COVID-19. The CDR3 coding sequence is TGCGCCAGCAGCCAAGTGGCAGGACACGACTACGAGCAGTACTTC. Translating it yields CASSQVAGHDYEQYF.